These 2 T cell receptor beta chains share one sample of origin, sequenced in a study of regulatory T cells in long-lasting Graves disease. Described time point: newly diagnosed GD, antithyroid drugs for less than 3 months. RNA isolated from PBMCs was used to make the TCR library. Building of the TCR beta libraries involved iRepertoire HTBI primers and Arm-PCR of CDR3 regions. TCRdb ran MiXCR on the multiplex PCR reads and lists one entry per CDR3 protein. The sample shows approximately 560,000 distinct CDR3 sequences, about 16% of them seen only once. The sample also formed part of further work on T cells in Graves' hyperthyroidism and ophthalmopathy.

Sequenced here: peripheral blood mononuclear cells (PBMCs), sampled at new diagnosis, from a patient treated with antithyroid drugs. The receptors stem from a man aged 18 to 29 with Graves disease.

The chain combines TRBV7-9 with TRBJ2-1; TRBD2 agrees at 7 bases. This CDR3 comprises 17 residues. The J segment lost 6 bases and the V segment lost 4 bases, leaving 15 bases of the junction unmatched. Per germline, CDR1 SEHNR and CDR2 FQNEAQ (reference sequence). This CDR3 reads CASSYPAIGEGGNEQFF. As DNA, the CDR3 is TGTGCCAGCAGCTACCCCGCCATTGGGGAGGGTGGCAATGAGCAGTTCTTC. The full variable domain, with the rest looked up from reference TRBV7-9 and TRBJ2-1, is DTGVSQNPRHKITKRGQNVTFRCDPISEHNRLYWYRQTLGQGPEFLTYFQNEAQLEKSRLLSDRFSAERPKGSFSTLEIQRTEQGDSAMYLCASSYPAIGEGGNEQFFGPGTRLTVL.

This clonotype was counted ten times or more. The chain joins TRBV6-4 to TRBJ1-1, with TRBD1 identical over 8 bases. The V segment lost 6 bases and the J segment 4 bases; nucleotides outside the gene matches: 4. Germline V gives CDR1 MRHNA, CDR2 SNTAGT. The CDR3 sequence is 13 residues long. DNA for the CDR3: TGTGCCAGCAGGAACACAGGGGGCACTGAAGCTTTCTTT. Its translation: CASRNTGGTEAFF.